The sequence of this T cell receptor beta chain was determined in a study of blood T cell repertoires in COVID-19. Overall study: From T cells, B-cell-depleted T cells, or PBMCs came the material, which was cDNA or gDNA.

The germline CDR1 and CDR2 sequences are SGHVS and FNYEAQ. The CDR3 runs 13 residues. V lost 5 bases, J lost 9 bases, and 9 bases stayed unmatched. This table comes from immunoSEQ multiplex PCR, and its TCRdb copy is limited to in-frame clones, with some not included. The repertoire holds around 110,000 clones, with approximately 80% as singletons. The sequenced sample was peripheral blood. This clonotype was sampled from a woman in her 70s with acute or convalescent COVID-19. The chain joins TRBV7-6 to TRBJ1-1; 7 bases line up with TRBD1. CDR3 sequence reads: CASSSRQGLKAFF. CDR3 coding DNA: TGTGCCAGCAGCAGCCGACAGGGACTGAAAGCTTTCTTT.